This TCR beta chain derives from a study of resident and recirculating memory T cells in vitiligo. Study overall: Each patient gave two lesional and two nonlesional epidermal shave biopsies, plus PBMCs.

The CDR3 length is 14 residues. Clones were sequenced by immunoSEQ multiplex PCR, and TCRdb holds only the in-frame ones, with some missing. The sample holds roughly 80,000 clones, just over 90% seen once. No patient showed confetti depigmentation, a clinical sign of active disease. Material: blood. This rearrangement joins TRBV21-1 to TRBJ2-1; TRBD2 reflects the table's D call only, with no check against the DNA. TRBV21-1 is recorded as a pseudogene. The origin of this receptor is a male donor with vitiligo. The CDR3 loop is CANTASLGYNEQFF. Written as DNA, the CDR3 is TGTGCCAATACGGCTAGCCTGGGGTACAATGAGCAGTTCTTC.